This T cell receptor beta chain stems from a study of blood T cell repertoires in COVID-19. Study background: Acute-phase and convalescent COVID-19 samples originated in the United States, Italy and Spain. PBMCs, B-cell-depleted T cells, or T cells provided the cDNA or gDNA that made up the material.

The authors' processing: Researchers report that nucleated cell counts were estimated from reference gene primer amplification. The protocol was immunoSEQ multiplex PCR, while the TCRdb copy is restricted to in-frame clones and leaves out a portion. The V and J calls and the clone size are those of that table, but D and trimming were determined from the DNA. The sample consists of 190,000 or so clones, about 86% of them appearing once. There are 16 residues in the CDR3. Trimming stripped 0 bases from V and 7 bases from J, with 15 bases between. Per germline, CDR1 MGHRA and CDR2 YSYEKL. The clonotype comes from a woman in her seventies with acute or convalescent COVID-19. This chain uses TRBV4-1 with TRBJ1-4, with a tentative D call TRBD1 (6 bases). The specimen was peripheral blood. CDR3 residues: CASSQEGGQWGEKLFF. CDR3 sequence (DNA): TGCGCCAGCAGCCAAGAGGGGGGGCAGTGGGGTGAAAAACTGTTTTTT.